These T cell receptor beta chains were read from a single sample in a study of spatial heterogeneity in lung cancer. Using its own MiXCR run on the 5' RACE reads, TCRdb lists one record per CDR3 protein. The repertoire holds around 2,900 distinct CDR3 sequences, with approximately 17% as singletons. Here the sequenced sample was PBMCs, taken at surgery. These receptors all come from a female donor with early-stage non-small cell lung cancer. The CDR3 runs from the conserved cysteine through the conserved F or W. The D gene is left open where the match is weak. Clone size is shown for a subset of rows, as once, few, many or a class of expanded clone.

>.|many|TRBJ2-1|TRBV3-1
TGTGCCAGCAGCCAACGACATAGCTCCTACAATGAGCAGTTCTTC
CASSQRHSSYNEQFF
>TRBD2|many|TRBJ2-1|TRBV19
TGTGCCACCCGACTAGCGGGAGGTTTATGGGAGCAGTTCTTC
CATRLAGGLWEQFF
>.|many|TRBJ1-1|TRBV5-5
TGTGCCAGCAGCTTGTACTGGGCTAACCCTGAAGCTTTCTTT
CASSLYWANPEAFF
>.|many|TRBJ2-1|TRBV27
TGTGCCAGCAGTCAACTTCAGGGAGAGCAGTTCTTC
CASSQLQGEQFF
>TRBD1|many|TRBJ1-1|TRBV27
TGTGCCAGCAGTCTAGGACAGGGGGCGATGAACACTGAAGCTTTCTTT
CASSLGQGAMNTEAFF
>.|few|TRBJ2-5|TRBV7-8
TGTGCCAGCAGGGTGGGAGAGGCCCAAGAGACCCAGTACTTC
CASRVGEAQETQYF
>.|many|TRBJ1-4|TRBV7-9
TGTGCCTACCACTTCGGTGACGAAAAACTGTTTTTT
CAYHFGDEKLFF
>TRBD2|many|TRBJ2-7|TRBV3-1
TGTGCCAGCAGCCAAGGGACTAGCGATTACTACGAGCAGTACTTC
CASSQGTSDYYEQYF
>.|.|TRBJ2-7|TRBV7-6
TGTGCCAGCAGCTTAAACGACCTTGAGCAGTACTTC
CASSLNDLEQYF
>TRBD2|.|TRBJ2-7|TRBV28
TGTGCCAGCAGCCGCACTAGCGCCTTCACCTACGAGCAGTACTTC
CASSRTSAFTYEQYF
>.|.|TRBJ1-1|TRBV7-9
TGTGCCAGCAGCTTTGGGTCTGAGAAGGCTTTCTTT
CASSFGSEKAFF
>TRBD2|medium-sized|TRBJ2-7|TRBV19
TGTGCCAGTAGTCTACACGATGGCGGGAGCTCGGAAGAGCAGTACTTC
CASSLHDGGSSEEQYF
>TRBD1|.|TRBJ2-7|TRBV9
TGTGCCAGCAGCGCCGGGGGACAGGACTACGAGCAGTACTTC
CASSAGGQDYEQYF
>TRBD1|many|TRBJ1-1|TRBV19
TGTGCCAGTCAAGCCGGGACAGGGGGCGCAAAGACAGAAGCTTTCTTT
CASQAGTGGAKTEAFF
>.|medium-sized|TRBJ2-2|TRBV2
TGTGCCAGCAGTGAGGGGCCCACCGGGGAGCTGTTTTTT
CASSEGPTGELFF
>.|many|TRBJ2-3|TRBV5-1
TGCGCCAGCAGCGCAGGGACTCGGGATACGCAGTATTTT
CASSAGTRDTQYF
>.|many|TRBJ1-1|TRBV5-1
TGCGCCAGCAGCTCGGAGGCCCGGGGGCGCCCGGAAGCTTTCTTT
CASSSEARGRPEAFF
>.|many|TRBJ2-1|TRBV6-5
TGTGCCAGCAGTTACGGGGGCCACGAGCAGTTCTTC
CASSYGGHEQFF
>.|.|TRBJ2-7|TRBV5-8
TGTGCCAGCACCCTGTATTCCGAGCAGTACTTC
CASTLYSEQYF
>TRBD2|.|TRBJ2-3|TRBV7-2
TGTGCCAGCAGCCTGATTTTAGCGGGGGGGGATACGCAGTATTTT
CASSLILAGGDTQYF
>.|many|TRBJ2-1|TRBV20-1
TGCAGTGCCGGAAAACTTTACAATGAGCAGTTCTTC
CSAGKLYNEQFF
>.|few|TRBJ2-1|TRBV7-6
TGTGCCAGCAGCTTAGTCGGGACGGTGGGCAATGAGCAGTTCTTC
CASSLVGTVGNEQFF
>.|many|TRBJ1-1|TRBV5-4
TGTGCCAGCAGCCCGGACACCGTGAACACTGAAGCTTTCTTT
CASSPDTVNTEAFF
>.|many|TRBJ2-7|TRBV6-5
TGTGCCAGCAGTTACCAACAGGGTGGCGAGCAGTACTTC
CASSYQQGGEQYF
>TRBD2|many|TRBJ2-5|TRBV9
TGTGCCAGCAGCGTAGCTATCAGTGGCGGGAGCGAAGAGACCCAGTACTTC
CASSVAISGGSEETQYF
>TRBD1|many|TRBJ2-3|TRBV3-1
TGTGCCAGCAGCCAGGCCGGACAGGGGACCGCAGATACGCAGTATTTT
CASSQAGQGTADTQYF
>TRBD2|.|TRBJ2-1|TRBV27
TGTGCCAGCAGCCTGACTAGCGGGAGCACCAATGAGCAGTTCTTC
CASSLTSGSTNEQFF
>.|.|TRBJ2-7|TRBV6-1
TGTGCCAGCACTAGAGGTCTCAGCTCCTACGAGCAGTACTTC
CASTRGLSSYEQYF
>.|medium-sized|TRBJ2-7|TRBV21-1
TGTGCCAGCAGCAAGAAGGGACTAGCGGGAGGGCCGGGAGTTTACGAGCAGTACTTC
CASSKKGLAGGPGVYEQYF
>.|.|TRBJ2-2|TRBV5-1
TGCGCCAGCAGCCTGTATCCGGGCACCGGGGAGCTGTTTTTT
CASSLYPGTGELFF
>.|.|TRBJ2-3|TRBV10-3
TGTGCCATCAGCGCCGACCGGGATACGCAGTATTTT
CAISADRDTQYF
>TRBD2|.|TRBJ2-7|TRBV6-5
TGTGCCAGCACTCCCTTAGCGGGAGTAGGAGAGCAGTACTTC
CASTPLAGVGEQYF
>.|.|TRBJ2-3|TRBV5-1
TGCGCCAGCAGCTTGACAGGGAGTAGAGATACGCAGTATTTT
CASSLTGSRDTQYF
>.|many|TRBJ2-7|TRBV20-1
TGCAGTGCTGGTGGGGGCCAGGCCCACTCCTACGAGCAGTACTTC
CSAGGGQAHSYEQYF
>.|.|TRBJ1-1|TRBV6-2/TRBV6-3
TGTGCCAGCAGCGCGCCACAGGGTCTGAACACTGAAGCTTTCTTT
CASSAPQGLNTEAFF
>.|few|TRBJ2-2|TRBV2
TGTGCCAGCAGTGACAGCAGGGCTCCCGGGGAGCTGTTTTTT
CASSDSRAPGELFF
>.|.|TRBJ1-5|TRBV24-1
TGTGCCACCAGTCATTTTGATCAGCCCCAGCATTTT
CATSHFDQPQHF
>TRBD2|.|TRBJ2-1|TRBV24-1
TGTGCCACCAGTGATTCCTGGACTAGCGGGGGCCCCAATCAGCAGTTCTTC
CATSDSWTSGGPNQQFF
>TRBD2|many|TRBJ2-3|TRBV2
TGTGCCAGCAGTGAAGGCCTAGCGGGAGCAGATACGCAGTATTTT
CASSEGLAGADTQYF
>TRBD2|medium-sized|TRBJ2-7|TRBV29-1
TGCAGCGTTGGAGCGGGATTTAACGAGCAGTACTTC
CSVGAGFNEQYF